These 19 T cell receptor beta chains were all obtained from the same sample, sequenced in a study of shared clonotypes between healthy human individuals. Terminally differentiated effector memory CD45RA+ cells were left out of the naive CD8 fraction, which was CD45RO-negative and positively selected for CCR7. The assay was immunoSEQ multiplex PCR, and TCRdb's table has in-frame clones only and misses some. This sample has 1.5 million to 2.5 million clones, with less than 95% found just once. Input material: naive CD8+ T cells sorted from blood. The receptors derive from a man in his late teens or twenties in good health.

This sequence joins TRBV6-1 and TRBJ2-7, with D unclear. The germline CDR1 and CDR2 sequences are MNHNS and SASEGT. CDR3 length: 15 residues. Trimming cost V 2 bases and J 2 bases, with 13 bases left between them. The CDR3 region has the DNA TGTGCCAGCAGTGAACTGGCACGGCAGACCTACGAGCAGTACTTC. Translated: CASSELARQTYEQYF.

With regard to this clone: This same CDR3 is encoded by further DNA sequences in the sample. This chain uses TRBV9 with TRBJ2-1, with 9 bases lining up with TRBD2. The CDR3 loop spans 15 amino acids. V lost 0 bases and J lost 6; bases outside the gene matches: 4. Germline CDR1 SGDLS, CDR2 YYNGEE. The DNA of the CDR3 is TGTGCCAGCAGCGTAGGGAGCGGGGGGAGCAATGAGCAGTTCTTC. Amino acids: CASSVGSGGSNEQFF. The full variable domain, with the rest looked up from reference TRBV9 and TRBJ2-1, is DSGVTQTPKHLITATGQRVTLRCSPRSGDLSVYWYQQSLDQGLQFLIQYYNGEERAKGNILERFSAQQFPDLHSELNLSSLELGDSALYFCASSVGSGGSNEQFFGPGTRLTVL.

This sequence joins TRBV27 and TRBJ1-6; tentative D call: TRBD1 (5 bases). The CDR3 runs to 16 residues. In germline, CDR1 is MNHEY, CDR2 SMNVEV (reference sequence). Trimming took off 5 bases at V and 4 bases at J, with 15 bases between the two ends. In DNA, the CDR3 is TGTGCCAGCAGTCTGCAGACAGTGACTTATAATTCACCCCTCCACTTT. Translating it yields CASSLQTVTYNSPLHF.

This clone was seen only once. The V and J genes are TRBV5-1 and TRBJ2-5, with 8 bases aligning to TRBD1. This CDR3 is 15 amino acids long. V lost 6 bases, J lost 5 bases, and 12 bases stayed unmatched. The V gene's germline CDR1 is SGHRS and CDR2 YFSETQ. CDR3 sequence: CASTFDRGFMETQYF. Here the CDR3 DNA reads TGCGCCAGCACCTTCGACAGGGGATTTATGGAGACCCAGTACTTC.

J is TRBJ2-6 and V is TRBV27; TRBD2 might be the D (5 bases). The CDR3 is 14 amino acids. Germline lookup yields CDR1 MNHEY and CDR2 SMNVEV (reference sequence). The germline V and J ends were trimmed by 6 bases and 4 bases, with 10 bases remaining between them. The CDR3 region is CASSGLGGANVLTF. CDR3 in DNA: TGTGCCAGCAGCGGACTTGGGGGGGCCAACGTCCTGACTTTC.

The chain combines TRBV11-2 with TRBJ2-1, with a weak D call TRBD2 (5 bases). V was cut by 1 base and J by 3 bases, with 7 bases left in between. CDR3 length: 14 amino acids. The V gene's germline CDR1 is SGHAT and CDR2 FQNNGV. CDR3 DNA: TGTGCCAGCAGCTTAGTGGGAGACTACAATGAGCAGTTCTTC. Its protein product is CASSLVGDYNEQFF.

This chain uses TRBV7-9 with TRBJ1-4; D remains unclear. The CDR3 spans 15 residues. Looked up from germline, CDR1 is SEHNR and CDR2 is FQNEAQ (reference sequence). Trimming cost V 1 base and J 5 bases, with 11 bases left between them. The CDR3 protein is CASSLGWEANEKLFF. The CDR3 DNA is TGTGCCAGCAGCTTAGGATGGGAAGCGAATGAAAAACTGTTTTTT.

The chain combines TRBV28 with TRBJ1-6; maybe TRBD1 (5 bases). The CDR3 spans 15 residues. The V end was cut by 6 bases, the J end by 9 bases, with 18 bases between. CDR1 is MDHEN, CDR2 SYDVKM, per germline. The chain's CDR3 is CASRPQQASGSPLHF. The CDR3, as DNA: TGTGCCAGCAGACCACAACAGGCTTCTGGTTCACCCCTCCACTTT. Filled out from reference TRBV28 and TRBJ1-6, the complete variable domain reads DVKVTQSSRYLVKRTGEKVFLECVQDMDHENMFWYRQDPGLGLRLIYFSYDVKMKEKGDIPEGYSVSREKKERFSLILESASTNQTSMYLCASRPQQASGSPLHFGNGTRLTVT.

The chain carries TRBV4-1 and TRBJ1-2; unclear D gene. With 2 bases removed from V and 6 bases from J, the gap between germline ends came to 19 bases. CDR3 length equals 16 residues. Per the germline V gene, CDR1 is MGHRA and CDR2 is YSYEKL. The CDR3 reads CASSQLGEGISNGYTF. CDR3 nucleotide sequence: TGCGCCAGCAGCCAACTCGGCGAGGGAATTAGCAATGGCTACACCTTC.

V and J are TRBV7-9 and TRBJ1-1, with no clear D. In germline, CDR1 is SEHNR, CDR2 FQNEAQ (reference sequence). Trimming stripped 3 bases from V and 5 bases from J, with 7 bases between. The CDR3 loop spans 12 amino acids. The CDR3 region has the DNA TGTGCCAGCAGCTTGAGGCTAACTGAAGCTTTCTTT. Protein: CASSLRLTEAFF.

J is TRBJ2-7 and V is TRBV6-5, with 10 positions matching TRBD1. V shed 8 bases, J shed 3 bases, and the junction held 7 bases outside the gene matches. Germline V CDR1 and CDR2: MNHEY, SVGAGI. This CDR3 is 14 amino acids long. This CDR3 reads CASAQTGGGYEQYF. In DNA, the CDR3 is TGTGCCAGCGCCCAGACAGGGGGCGGCTACGAGCAGTACTTC.

The chain uses TRBV6-5 and TRBJ1-1; TRBD1 matches 9 bases. In germline, CDR1 is MNHEY, CDR2 SVGAGI. CDR3 size: 15 residues. Germline trimming cut 4 bases from V and 5 bases from J; bases unmatched to any gene: 8. The CDR3 DNA reads TGTGCCAGCAGTTCCGCCGGGACAGGGATTACTGAAGCTTTCTTT. It translates to CASSSAGTGITEAFF.

The chain combines TRBV9 with TRBJ2-1; 10 nucleotides line up with TRBD2. Trimming cost V 3 bases and J 3 bases; bases outside gene matches: 9. CDR1 and CDR2 (germline): SGDLS, YYNGEE. This CDR3 region has 17 residues. As DNA, the CDR3 is TGTGCCAGCAGCGACGGATCCGGGACTAGCGTCTACAATGAGCAGTTCTTC. Translating gives CASSDGSGTSVYNEQFF.

The chain recombines TRBV11-2 with TRBJ2-7; 10 bases match TRBD2. This CDR3 contains 17 residues. Germline trimming cut 0 bases from V and 5 bases from J; bases unmatched to any gene: 10. Germline assignment: CDR1 SGHAT and CDR2 FQNNGV. CDR3 region: CASSLDGGLAGENEQYF. CDR3 nucleotide sequence: TGTGCCAGCAGCTTAGATGGGGGGCTAGCGGGAGAAAACGAGCAGTACTTC.

The chain carries TRBV2 and TRBJ2-1; 10 bases align to TRBD1. The junction had 3 bases not matched to a gene; V was cut back by 7 bases and J by 6 bases. This CDR3 has 13 residues. CDR1 and CDR2 (germline): SNHLY, FYNNEI. CDR3 bases: TGTGCCAGCAAGGGACAGGGGCCCAATGAGCAGTTCTTC. It specifies CASKGQGPNEQFF.

A single count supports this clone. The chain combines TRBV28 with TRBJ1-1, with D unclear. Between the trimmed V and J ends, which lost 7 bases and 4 bases, there was a span of 13 bases. Germline assignment: CDR1 MDHEN and CDR2 SYDVKM. CDR3 length equals 13 residues. CDR3 in amino acids: CASKTAVATEAFF. CDR3 DNA: TGTGCCAGCAAAACAGCGGTGGCCACTGAAGCTTTCTTT.

The chain has TRBV30 and TRBJ2-7, with 9 bases matching TRBD1. The J segment lost 0 bases and the V segment lost 1 base, leaving 4 bases of the junction unmatched. The CDR3 contains 15 residues. Germline lookup yields CDR1 GTSNPN and CDR2 SVGIG (reference sequence). As DNA, the CDR3 is TGTGCCTGGAGTGCCGGGACAGGGACCTCCTACGAGCAGTACTTC. It yields the protein CAWSAGTGTSYEQYF.

J is TRBJ2-1 and V is TRBV7-9; D not certain. The ends were cut back, 7 bases at V and 6 bases at J, with 13 bases in the middle. This CDR3 is built from 13 residues. Germline assignment: CDR1 SEHNR and CDR2 FQNEAQ (reference sequence). The CDR3 DNA is TGTGCCAGCACCCCGTGGGTGGGCAATGAGCAGTTCTTC. Protein product: CASTPWVGNEQFF.

The CDR3 DNA follows: TGCGCCAGCAGTGATCGCCCAGGGAGCTCCTACGAGCAGTACTTC. This sequence encodes CASSDRPGSSYEQYF. This sequence joins TRBV10-1 and TRBJ2-7; tentatively, D is TRBD1 or TRBD2 (5 bases each). The CDR3 is 15 residues long. The germline gives CDR1 WNHNN, CDR2 SYGVQD (reference sequence). Trimming left V 3 bases short and J 0 bases short, with 12 bases between.